This T cell receptor (beta chain) is drawn from a study of vaccination and CD4 T cells after COVID-19. Germline V CDR1 and CDR2: LNHDA, SQIVND (reference sequence). V was trimmed by 3 bases and J by 3 bases, leaving 9 bases between them. The CDR3 has 13 amino acids. For this clonotype: The target antigen is unknown.

Cultured CD4+ T cell DNA was sequenced using the Oncomine TCR Beta short-read assay. Each CDR3 protein is one row after TCRdb ran MiXCR on the PCR reads. This sample has around 14,000 distinct CDR3 sequences, with roughly 20% found just once. Sample treatment: approximately 11-day PBMC culture with coronavirus spike peptide pools or control peptides (ViraFEST assay). The V call is TRBV19, the J call TRBJ2-7, with a tentative D call TRBD1 (6 bases). The sequenced sample was cultured CD4+ T cells from blood. The receptor was isolated from a human donor with COVID-19. The CDR3 DNA sequence: TGTGCCAGTAGTATTGAAGGGGGCTACGAGCAGTACTTC. This encodes CASSIEGGYEQYF.